This T cell receptor beta chain comes out of a study of cytomegalovirus exposure and HLA in healthy donors. Across the whole study: Findings of an earlier analysis included about 100 million unique TCR beta sequences from 200 million or so T cells. Within an early data release were about 85 million unique TCRs drawn from HLA-typed donors.

Trimming left V 0 bases short and J 3 bases short, with 12 bases between. Germline V gene data show CDR1 as SGHRS and CDR2 as YFSETQ. The CDR3 runs to 16 residues. To note about this clone: Its specificity is not known.

Amplification used 60 Vbeta primers and 13 Jbeta primers. Produced via immunoSEQ multiplex PCR; TCRdb's table is partial and in-frame only. Here the sample spans 95,000 to 150,000 clones, 70% to 80% being singletons. Study results and limitations: According to reports, the classifier identified cytomegalovirus status with high specificity and sensitivity. The likely origin of a cluster of highly shared sequence variants was a sequencing artifact.

This rearrangement joins TRBV5-1 to TRBJ1-4; TRBD1 is a possible D gene (5 bases). Material for sequencing was PBMCs. This receptor was taken from a woman aged 35 to 49 in good health and CMV-seropositive. The CDR3 loop is CASSLAGRGANEKLFF. The CDR3 DNA is TGCGCCAGCAGCTTGGCCGGGAGGGGAGCTAATGAAAAACTGTTTTTT.